This passage covers 10 T cell receptor beta chains from one sample sequenced in a study of blood T cell repertoires in COVID-19. Profiled with immunoSEQ multiplex PCR; TCRdb holds only in-frame clones, not every one. The table lists approximately 480,000 clones, 80% to 90% of them singletons. Input material: peripheral blood. These receptors were collected from a man aged 18 to 29 with COVID-19, enrolled during active disease.

The V gene is TRBV18, the J gene TRBJ1-2; weak D call: TRBD1 (5 bases). The CDR3 spans 15 residues. Germline CDR1 reads KGHSH; CDR2 reads LQKENI. Deletions cut 2 bases from V and 8 bases from J, with 18 bases between. The CDR3 sequence: CASSPIVSGSEGYTF. As DNA, the CDR3 is TGTGCCAGCTCACCAATAGTTTCAGGGTCTGAAGGCTACACCTTC.

The J gene is TRBJ1-1, the V gene TRBV18; the D gene is possibly TRBD1 (5 bases). Germline CDR1 reads KGHSH; CDR2 reads LQKENI. The CDR3 covers 16 residues. V was trimmed by 1 base and J by 4 bases, leaving 16 bases between them. CDR3 nucleotide sequence: TGTGCCAGCTCACCACGGCAGGGCGACGGTTCCACTGAAGCTTTCTTT. Its translation is CASSPRQGDGSTEAFF. Drawing the rest from reference TRBV18 and TRBJ1-1, the complete variable domain is NAGVMQNPRHLVRRRGQEARLRCSPMKGHSHVYWYRQLPEEGLKFMVYLQKENIIDESGMPKERFSAEFPKEGPSILRIQQVVRGDSAAYFCASSPRQGDGSTEAFFGQGTRLTVV.

V gene TRBV5-1 combines with J gene TRBJ2-2; 11 bases align to TRBD2. Germline V gene sequence: CDR1 SGHRS, CDR2 YFSETQ. The CDR3 runs to 17 residues. V was pared by 3 bases and J by 6 bases, with 10 bases of the junction left unmatched. The CDR3: CASSSLLLAGESGELFF. For the CDR3, the DNA is TGCGCCAGCAGCTCCCTACTACTAGCGGGAGAGTCCGGGGAGCTGTTTTTT.

This chain links TRBV7-9 with TRBJ2-1; D remains ambiguous. In germline, CDR1 is SEHNR, CDR2 FQNEAQ (reference sequence). The germline V and J ends were trimmed by 8 bases and 0 bases, with 14 bases remaining between them. This CDR3 has 15 residues. The CDR3 is CASLDRLSSYNEQFF. CDR3 nucleotides: TGTGCCAGCCTCGATCGACTGAGCTCCTACAATGAGCAGTTCTTC. Complete variable domain (other parts from reference TRBV7-9 and TRBJ2-1): DTGVSQNPRHKITKRGQNVTFRCDPISEHNRLYWYRQTLGQGPEFLTYFQNEAQLEKSRLLSDRFSAERPKGSFSTLEIQRTEQGDSAMYLCASLDRLSSYNEQFFGPGTRLTVL.

This chain connects TRBV5-4 to TRBJ1-1, with a tentative D call TRBD1 (6 bases). Germline loops: CDR1 SGHNT, CDR2 YYREEE (reference sequence). The V end was cut by 2 bases, the J end by 3 bases, with 8 bases between. The CDR3 is made up of 13 amino acids. The CDR3 loop reads CASSFGQHTEAFF. CDR3 bases: TGTGCCAGCAGCTTTGGACAGCACACTGAAGCTTTCTTT.

The chain is built from TRBV13 and TRBJ2-7, with a possible D match to TRBD1 (5 bases). V was pared by 5 bases and J by 3 bases, with 8 bases between. Germline V gene data show CDR1 as PRHDT and CDR2 as FYEKMQ (reference sequence). CDR3 length: 12 amino acids. This CDR3 is CASSNQGYEQYF. DNA of the CDR3: TGTGCCAGCAGCAATCAGGGCTACGAGCAGTACTTC. Variable domain in full (rest from reference TRBV13 and TRBJ2-7): AAGVIQSPRHLIKEKRETATLKCYPIPRHDTVYWYQQGPGQDPQFLISFYEKMQSDKGSIPDRFSAQQFSDYHSELNMSSLELGDSALYFCASSNQGYEQYFGPGTRLTVT.

This rearrangement joins TRBV6-5 to TRBJ1-2; 8 bases agree with TRBD1. The junction had 8 bases not matched to a gene; V was cut back by 6 bases and J by 8 bases. The CDR3 is 13 amino acids. Germline CDR1 MNHEY, CDR2 SVGAGI. CDR3 DNA sequence: TGTGCCAGCAGCCGGACAGGGATAGAAGGCTACACCTTC. Amino acids: CASSRTGIEGYTF.

The V gene is TRBV6-5, the J gene TRBJ1-2; 10 bases are a match to TRBD1. Trimming took 5 bases from V and 3 from J; bases not matched to a gene: 3. The CDR3 covers 14 residues. Germline V gene data show CDR1 as MNHEY and CDR2 as SVGAGI. For the CDR3, the DNA is TGTGCCAGCAGTCGACAGGGGGCAGACTATGGCTACACCTTC. Its protein is CASSRQGADYGYTF.

The V and J genes are TRBV7-9 and TRBJ1-4, with TRBD1 as a possible D gene (5 bases). Germline CDR1 and CDR2: SEHNR and FQNEAQ (reference sequence). This CDR3 comprises 16 residues. V was trimmed by 4 bases and J by 8 bases, leaving 20 bases between them. As DNA, the CDR3 is TGTGCCAGCAGCTGGGGCGGGGAGGTTCGGGGAGAAAAACTGTTTTTT. Amino acids: CASSWGGEVRGEKLFF.

This rearrangement joins TRBV27 to TRBJ2-7; 8 positions agree with TRBD1. Germline V gene data show CDR1 as MNHEY and CDR2 as SMNVEV (reference sequence). This CDR3 is 14 amino acids long. V gave up 4 bases and J gave up 3 bases; unmatched junction bases: 5. In DNA form, the CDR3 reads TGTGCCAGCAGTTGGGGACAGGAGGGCTACGAGCAGTACTTC. Translated, it gives CASSWGQEGYEQYF.